One and the same sample provided the 28 T cell receptor beta chains below, sequenced in a study of T cell repertoires in cytomegalovirus infection. One entry per CDR3 protein results from TCRdb running MiXCR on the reads. The sample gives hundreds of thousands of distinct CDR3 sequences, roughly 26% of which show up once; 8% is in the top ten. Sample: CD8+ T cells from PBMCs. These receptors were taken from a human donor in good health (CMV status not recorded). Some clones in this sample may be carry-over from other donors' samples.

The sample holds many counts of this clonotype. The J gene is TRBJ2-3, the V gene TRBV6-5; 7 bases map to TRBD2. CDR1 and CDR2 (germline): MNHEY, SVGAGI. V lost 6 bases and J lost 5; bases outside the gene matches: 11. The CDR3 has 15 residues. The chain's CDR3 is CASRATGGLLDTQYF. CDR3 in DNA: TGTGCCAGCAGGGCCACGGGGGGATTGTTAGATACGCAGTATTTT.

This clonotype showed up just a few times. This chain joins TRBV5-1 and TRBJ2-5; no clear D. CDR1 and CDR2 (germline): SGHRS, YFSETQ. The V end was cut by 0 bases, the J end by 0 bases, with 6 bases between. CDR3 length: 14 amino acids. The CDR3 nucleotides are TGCGCCAGCAGCTTGGGGGTGCACCAAGAGACCCAGTACTTC. It encodes CASSLGVHQETQYF. Drawing the rest from reference TRBV5-1 and TRBJ2-5, the complete variable domain is KAGVTQTPRYLIKTRGQQVTLSCSPISGHRSVSWYQQTPGQGLQFLFEYFSETQRNKGNFPGRFSGRQFSNSRSEMNVSTLELGDSALYLCASSLGVHQETQYFGPGTRLLVL.

The genes are TRBV25-1 and TRBJ1-2, with 8 bases that match TRBD1. The CDR3 has 17 residues. Germline CDR1 MGHDK, CDR2 SYGVNS. The ends lost 1 base at V and 1 base at J; junction bases unmatched: 8. The CDR3 region has the DNA TGTGCCAGCAGTGAATTCTTTCTACAGGGGGATAACTATGGCTACACCTTC. Translation gives CASSEFFLQGDNYGYTF.

This clonotype was observed a few times. The V gene is TRBV7-2, the J gene TRBJ2-2; D gene unclear. The CDR3 runs 13 residues. Per germline, CDR1 SGHTA and CDR2 FQGNSA. The V gene lost 2 bases and the J gene lost 4 bases, with 5 bases spanning the gap. The CDR3 DNA reads TGTGCCAGCAGCTTATTCATCACCGGGGAGCTGTTTTTT. This sequence encodes CASSLFITGELFF. Based on the CDR3 plus reference TRBV7-2 and TRBJ2-2, the full variable domain is GAGVSQSPSNKVTEKGKDVELRCDPISGHTALYWYRQSLGQGLEFLIYFQGNSAPDKSGLPSDRFSAERTGGSVSTLTIQRTQQEDSAVYLCASSLFITGELFFGEGSRLTVL.

This clonotype was found a few times. V usage is TRBV29-1 and J usage is TRBJ2-7; weak D call: TRBD1 (5 bases). V lost 6 bases, J lost 4 bases, and 16 bases lay in between. Germline V gene lookup returns CDR1 SQVTM and CDR2 ANQGSEA. The CDR3 spans 13 residues. CDR3 protein: CSVQNGARYEQYF. The DNA for the CDR3 is TGCAGCGTGCAAAATGGGGCGAGGTACGAGCAGTACTTC.

In its sample, this clonotype was seen a few times. The chain has TRBV3-1 and TRBJ2-7; no reliable D call. The CDR3 consists of 12 residues. The V gene's germline CDR1 is LGHDT and CDR2 YNNKEL (reference sequence). Trimming took 3 bases from V and 2 from J, leaving 5 bases between them. This CDR3 reads CASSQDTYEQYF. CDR3 nucleotides: TGTGCCAGCAGCCAGGATACCTACGAGCAGTACTTC.

The V gene is TRBV25-1, the J gene TRBJ1-5, with D uncertain. This CDR3 has 13 amino acids. Germline V gene lookup returns CDR1 MGHDK and CDR2 SYGVNS. Deletions cut 4 bases from V and 5 bases from J, with 9 bases between. For the CDR3, the DNA is TGTGCCAGCAGTGGTCGGGTGGATCAGCCCCAGCATTTT. This gives the protein CASSGRVDQPQHF. Using reference TRBV25-1 and TRBJ1-5 for the parts outside the CDR3, the full variable domain is EADIYQTPRYLVIGTGKKITLECSQTMGHDKMYWYQQDPGMELHLIHYSYGVNSTEKGDLSSESTVSRIRTEHFPLTLESARPSHTSQYLCASSGRVDQPQHFGDGTRLSIL.

J is TRBJ2-1 and V is TRBV20-1; TRBD2 might be the D (6 bases). Germline CDR1 and CDR2: DFQATT and SNEGSKA (reference sequence). The germline V and J ends were trimmed by 6 bases and 1 base, with 10 bases remaining between them. The CDR3 extends over 13 amino acids. DNA for the CDR3: TGCAGTGCCAACGGGGGTTCCTACAATGAGCAGTTCTTC. Its translation is CSANGGSYNEQFF.

The rearrangement links TRBV15 to TRBJ2-6, with D possibly TRBD2 on 5 matching bases. V was trimmed by 7 bases and J by 4 bases, leaving 14 bases between them. The germline V gene encodes CDR1 LNHNV and CDR2 YYDKDF (reference sequence). This CDR3 has 15 residues. DNA of the CDR3: TGTGCCACCAATGGTGCGGGTTCCGGGGCCAACGTCCTGACTTTC. Its translation: CATNGAGSGANVLTF.

The genes are TRBV7-9 and TRBJ2-2; no firm D call. The CDR3 length is 13 residues. V was cut by 7 bases and J by 8 bases, with 14 bases left in between. Per the germline V gene, CDR1 is SEHNR and CDR2 is FQNEAQ (reference sequence). As DNA, the CDR3 is TGTGCCAGCATCCAATCCAAGGCGGGGGAGCTGTTTTTT. Its protein product is CASIQSKAGELFF.

The V call is TRBV6-2 or TRBV6-3, the J call TRBJ1-1, with D possibly TRBD1 on 6 matching bases. The CDR3 has 16 residues. The V gene's germline CDR1 is MNHEY and CDR2 SVGEGT. Between the trimmed V and J ends, which lost 5 bases and 1 base, there was a span of 17 bases. In DNA form, the CDR3 reads TGTGCCAGCAGTCCTCGGACAGTACCCCCGAACACTGAAGCTTTCTTT. This codes for CASSPRTVPPNTEAFF.

This clonotype turned up a few times. This sequence joins TRBV6-4 and TRBJ2-3; D may be TRBD2 (6 bases). Per germline, CDR1 MRHNA and CDR2 SNTAGT. The V gene lost 0 bases and the J gene lost 1 base, with 17 bases spanning the gap. The CDR3 has 18 amino acids. CDR3 sequence reads: CASSDSIYRRDGTDTQYF. The DNA of the CDR3 is TGTGCCAGCAGTGACTCGATATACAGGAGGGATGGCACAGATACGCAGTATTTT.

This clonotype was detected many times. The chain employs TRBV7-2 and TRBJ2-1; a weak D match, TRBD1 (5 bases). Deletions cut 5 bases from V and 6 bases from J, with 14 bases between. Germline CDR1 SGHTA, CDR2 FQGNSA. There are 14 residues in the CDR3. This chain's CDR3 is CASSIITGFNEQFF. CDR3 coding DNA: TGTGCCAGCAGCATCATTACAGGTTTCAATGAGCAGTTCTTC.

The table lists this clonotype with many counts. The gene calls are TRBV25-1 and TRBJ1-1, with D unresolved. The CDR3 has 13 residues. The germline V gene encodes CDR1 MGHDK and CDR2 SYGVNS. Trimming removed 3 bases at V and 2 bases at J, with 7 bases between. In nucleotides, the CDR3 is TGTGCCAGCAGTGAGGCAGGTAACACTGAAGCTTTCTTT. Its translation: CASSEAGNTEAFF.

This rearrangement joins TRBV7-9 to TRBJ2-4; D is undetermined. Trimming removed 5 bases at V and 8 bases at J, with 13 bases between. The germline gives CDR1 SEHNR, CDR2 FQNEAQ (reference sequence). The CDR3 loop spans 13 amino acids. As DNA, the CDR3 is TGTGCCAGCAGCGCCGTGGGTTGGGACATTCAGTACTTC. Its protein is CASSAVGWDIQYF.

The genes are TRBV29-1 and TRBJ1-4; D call uncertain. Trimming removed 6 bases at V and 0 bases at J, with 8 bases between. The germline V gene encodes CDR1 SQVTM and CDR2 ANQGSEA. The CDR3 loop spans 13 amino acids. Here the CDR3 reads CSVLTTTNEKLFF. In nucleotides, the CDR3 is TGCAGCGTCCTGACAACAACTAATGAAAAACTGTTTTTT.

The V call is TRBV29-1, the J call TRBJ1-1, with a possible D match to TRBD1 (5 bases). The V gene's germline CDR1 is SQVTM and CDR2 ANQGSEA. V shed 7 bases and J shed 1 base, with 7 bases lying between them. This CDR3 has 11 amino acids. The DNA of the CDR3 is TGCAGCGCTCAGGGGAACACTGAAGCTTTCTTT. Translating it yields CSAQGNTEAFF. Full variable domain (missing parts from reference TRBV29-1 and TRBJ1-1): SAVISQKPSRDICQRGTSLTIQCQVDSQVTMMFWYRQQPGQSLTLIATANQGSEATYESGFVIDKFPISRPNLTFSTLTVSNMSPEDSSIYLCSAQGNTEAFFGQGTRLTVV.

This chain uses TRBV2 with TRBJ2-3, with a tentative D call TRBD1 (6 bases). Trimming shortened V by 7 bases and J by 0 bases, and 32 bases separated the two germline ends. The CDR3 extends over 21 amino acids. Germline CDR1 reads SNHLY; CDR2 reads FYNNEI. This CDR3 is CASIVRSPFPGQKLSTDTQYF. In DNA form, the CDR3 reads TGTGCCAGCATCGTCCGAAGCCCCTTCCCCGGACAGAAACTCAGCACAGATACGCAGTATTTT.

This clonotype was counted at least ten times. The rearrangement joins TRBV5-6 to TRBJ1-6; D is undetermined. The CDR3 is made up of 14 amino acids. Looked up from germline, CDR1 is SGHDT and CDR2 is YYEEEE. Trimming removed 4 bases from V and 7 bases from J, with 12 bases in between. CDR3 nucleotides: TGTGCCAGCAGCCCGGACCGACTCAATTCACCCCTCCACTTT. Amino acid sequence: CASSPDRLNSPLHF.

This clonotype was counted only a few times. The chain couples TRBV12-5 to TRBJ1-2; D possibly corresponds to TRBD1 (6 bases). V was trimmed by 4 bases and J by 2 bases, leaving 11 bases between them. Per the germline V gene, CDR1 is LGHNT and CDR2 is FRNRAP. The CDR3 has 14 amino acids. The DNA for the CDR3 is TGTGCTAGTGGTTCGCCGGACAGAAACTATGGCTACACCTTC. It specifies CASGSPDRNYGYTF.

V and J are TRBV7-9 and TRBJ2-4; no definite D call. Trimming stripped 4 bases from V and 10 bases from J, with 23 bases between. This CDR3 contains 16 residues. In germline, CDR1 is SEHNR, CDR2 FQNEAQ (reference sequence). CDR3 sequence reads: CASSSSSAGTPEIQYF. DNA of the CDR3: TGTGCCAGCAGCTCCTCCTCGGCCGGCACCCCCGAGATTCAGTACTTC.

The CDR3 nucleotides are TGTGCCATCAGTGGTCTAGCGGGGACCTACAATGAGCAGTTCTTC. Translating gives CAISGLAGTYNEQFF. The chain couples TRBV10-3 to TRBJ2-1; TRBD2 aligns across 9 bases. Per the germline V gene, CDR1 is ENHRY and CDR2 is SYGVKD. Trimming cost V 4 bases and J 2 bases; bases outside gene matches: 3. The CDR3 consists of 15 residues.

Here the CDR3 reads CASSYSTPGGGLSYNEQFF. As DNA, the CDR3 is TGTGCCAGCAGTTACTCGACCCCTGGAGGGGGGCTCTCCTACAATGAGCAGTTCTTC. The J gene is TRBJ2-1, the V gene TRBV6-5; D may match TRBD1 or TRBD2 (6 bases each). Germline CDR1 and CDR2: MNHEY and SVGAGI. V was shortened by 0 bases and J by 0 bases, with 18 bases between the two germline ends. The CDR3 is 19 residues long.

The V and J genes are TRBV7-8 and TRBJ2-2; 11 bases agree with TRBD1. V was clipped by 8 bases and J by 5 bases; unmatched bases: 7. The CDR3 is made up of 15 amino acids. In germline, CDR1 is SGHVS, CDR2 FQNEAQ. The CDR3 spells CASGSGQGVTGELFF. CDR3 DNA sequence: TGTGCCAGCGGCTCGGGACAGGGGGTGACCGGGGAGCTGTTTTTT.

Written as DNA, the CDR3 is TGTGCCAGCAGTGAGGGGACAGGATTCTCGTCCCTCCACTTT. Translation: CASSEGTGFSSLHF. The chain recombines TRBV2 with TRBJ1-6, with 8 bases aligning to TRBD1. The V gene's germline CDR1 is SNHLY and CDR2 FYNNEI. CDR3 length equals 14 residues. With 3 bases clipped from V and 14 bases from J, the junction kept 9 bases outside the gene matches.

This clonotype was detected only a few times. CDR3 in amino acids: CASSYRDRGWDEQFF. The DNA for the CDR3 is TGTGCCAGCAGTTACCGGGACAGGGGGTGGGATGAGCAGTTCTTC. The rearrangement joins TRBV28 to TRBJ2-1; 11 bases fit TRBD1. The CDR3 runs to 15 residues. V was pared by 4 bases and J by 8 bases, with 7 bases of the junction left unmatched. Germline assignment: CDR1 MDHEN and CDR2 SYDVKM.

The chain carries TRBV19 and TRBJ1-5; 8 bases match TRBD1. CDR3 length equals 14 residues. J lost 3 bases, V lost 10 bases, and 8 bases had no gene match. Germline assignment: CDR1 LNHDA and CDR2 SQIVND (reference sequence). The CDR3 loop is CATEDRELNQPQHF. The DNA of the CDR3 is TGTGCCACCGAGGACAGGGAGCTCAATCAGCCCCAGCATTTT.

The table lists this clonotype with a few counts. The J gene is TRBJ2-1, the V gene TRBV14; 16 nucleotides agree with TRBD2. The V gene end was trimmed by 4 bases and the J gene end by 5 bases; junction bases not matched to a gene: 5. CDR1 is SGHDN and CDR2 is FVKESK in the germline V gene. There are 17 residues in the CDR3. For the CDR3, the DNA is TGTGCCAGCAGCCGGGGACTAGCGGGGGGGTTTGACAATGAGCAGTTCTTC. Protein sequence: CASSRGLAGGFDNEQFF.